One T cell receptor (beta chain) is described in this entry. Its antigen is undetermined. From germline, CDR1 is SGHNT and CDR2 YYREEE (reference sequence). V was shortened by 1 base and J by 0 bases, with 1 base between the two germline ends. This CDR3 contains 12 residues. The data stem from a study of somatic mutations in cytotoxic T cells in rheumatoid arthritis. Study as a whole: Certain T-cell populations stained with V beta antibodies were FACS-sorted to nearly 100% purity, and V beta1+ cells were TCRB-sequenced. Notes on the study in general: Comparison of CD8+ T-cell clonality between rheumatoid arthritis patients and age-matched healthy controls yielded no significant difference.

Method: immunoSEQ multiplex PCR; TCRdb's copy keeps in-frame clones and lacks some. The sample has tens of thousands of clones, approximately 80% seen once. The sequenced sample was CD8+ T cells sorted from blood. The V call is TRBV5-4, the J call TRBJ1-1; no firm D call. The receptor comes from a man between 35 and 55 years old in good health. CDR3 sequence reads: CASSLLNTEAFF. In nucleotides, the CDR3 is TGTGCCAGCAGCTTGTTGAACACTGAAGCTTTCTTT.